This is a list of T cell receptor beta chains from one sample in a study of OX40 agonist ivuxolimab in advanced cancers. Libraries were prepared by immunoSEQ multiplex PCR; TCRdb keeps only in-frame clonotypes and omits some of them. The data contain 35,000 to 40,000 clones, approximately 80% of them singletons. This specimen consisted of CD4+ or CD8+ T cells sorted from blood, obtained in a trial of the OX40 agonist ivuxolimab. These receptors were collected from an adult with an advanced solid tumor such as melanoma, head and neck, liver or kidney cancer. The CDR3 runs from the conserved cysteine through the conserved F or W. The order of the fields is clone size, D gene, J gene, V gene, CDR3 protein, CDR3 DNA. D genes are given only for firm matches. Where a row states a size, it is once, few, many or the class of an expanded clone; other rows omit it.

>NA|NA|TRBJ2-7|TRBV28
CASSQVGFEQYF
TGTGCCAGCAGTCAGGTGGGGTTCGAGCAGTACTTC
>NA|NA|TRBJ1-2|TRBV6-1
CASNSGGEGYGYTF
TGTGCCAGCAACTCTGGGGGGGAGGGCTATGGCTACACCTTC
>few|TRBD1|TRBJ1-1|TRBV6-1
CASNPGQGVTEAFF
TGTGCCAGCAACCCGGGACAGGGGGTTACTGAAGCTTTCTTT
>NA|TRBD2|TRBJ2-3|TRBV27
CASRSLAGGPLGADTQYF
TGTGCCAGCAGGAGCCTAGCGGGAGGGCCGTTAGGGGCGGATACGCAGTATTTT
>NA|NA|TRBJ2-5|TRBV7-7
CASSSTGFIQETQYF
TGTGCTAGCAGCTCAACAGGGTTCATCCAAGAGACCCAGTACTTC
>NA|NA|TRBJ2-5|TRBV21-1
CASSKDTSRETQYF
TGTGCCAGCAGCAAGGATACATCTCGGGAGACCCAGTACTTC
>NA|NA|TRBJ1-1|TRBV28
CASRGNTEAFF
TGTGCCAGCAGGGGGAACACTGAAGCTTTCTTT
>once|TRBD1|TRBJ2-2|TRBV19
CASSIQGDTGELFF
TGTGCCAGTAGTATACAGGGGGACACCGGGGAGCTGTTTTTT
>NA|NA|TRBJ2-5|TRBV6-5
CASSTGARPQETQYF
TGTGCCAGCAGTACCGGGGCCAGGCCCCAAGAGACCCAGTACTTC
>NA|NA|TRBJ2-3|TRBV11-2
CASSPYRRNTDTQYF
TGTGCCAGCAGCCCATACAGGCGGAACACAGATACGCAGTATTTT
>NA|NA|TRBJ2-3|TRBV9
CASSGESTQYF
TGTGCCAGCAGCGGCGAGAGCACGCAGTATTTT
>NA|NA|TRBJ1-2|TRBV10-3
CAISEETENYGYTF
TGTGCCATCAGTGAGGAGACAGAGAACTATGGCTACACCTTC
>NA|TRBD2|TRBJ2-7|TRBV10-3
CAISIGERDYEQYF
TGTGCCATCTCGATCGGCGAGCGGGACTACGAGCAGTACTTC